The present T cell receptor beta chain was sequenced within a study of cytomegalovirus exposure and HLA in healthy donors. Study-wide findings and caveats: The authors judged a highly shared variant cluster likely a sequencing artifact. A list of approximately 150 TCR beta chains associated with cytomegalovirus was given.

Researchers ran the PCR with 60 Vbeta and 13 Jbeta primers. Measured with immunoSEQ multiplex PCR; TCRdb has only the in-frame clones, and not every one. The sample holds about 190,000 clones, 75% to 90% seen once. The CDR3 covers 17 residues. As for this clone: Its antigen is undetermined.

This rearrangement joins TRBV21-1 to TRBJ2-1; TRBD1 is taken as the D call from the table, unchecked against the DNA. TRBV21-1 constitutes a pseudogene. This receptor was obtained from a boy aged 2 to 9 in good health and CMV-seronegative. Material for sequencing was PBMCs. Written as DNA, the CDR3 is TGTGCCAGCAGCAAAGGAATAGGGGGCAACAGGGCAAATGAGCAGTTCTTC. Translated: CASSKGIGGNRANEQFF.